The T cell receptor (beta chain) under discussion was sequenced for a study of blood T cell repertoires in COVID-19. Study-wide context: In each case, the material was cDNA or gDNA derived from T cells, B-cell-depleted T cells, or PBMCs.

Trimming at V came to 0 bases and at J to 8 bases, leaving 14 bases not matched to a gene. Looked up from germline, CDR1 is LGHDT and CDR2 is YNNKEL (reference sequence). This CDR3 contains 19 residues. The data were produced by immunoSEQ multiplex PCR, yet TCRdb's version contains in-frame clones alone and is incomplete. The data hold 230,000 or so clones, with 84% observed a single time. Sequences were obtained from peripheral blood. The sequence was obtained from a middle-aged woman who had recovered from COVID-19. The V call is TRBV3-1 (or the pseudogene TRBV3-2), the J call TRBJ1-6, with 9 bases lining up with TRBD1. The CDR3 protein is CASSQDYPSGTGTYSPLHF. CDR3 DNA sequence: TGTGCCAGCAGCCAAGACTATCCCTCCGGGACAGGGACATATTCACCCCTCCACTTT.